Detailed here is one T cell receptor beta chain. Clones were sequenced by immunoSEQ multiplex PCR, and TCRdb holds only the in-frame ones, with some missing. The table includes about 240,000 clones, around 85% detected once. This specimen belongs to a study of blood T cell repertoires in COVID-19. Background on the study: T cells, B-cell-depleted T cells, or PBMCs supplied cDNA or gDNA.

The germline gives CDR1 LNHDA, CDR2 SQIVND (reference sequence). The CDR3 runs 17 residues. After removal of 1 base from V and 3 bases from J, the junction contained 4 bases not matched to a gene. The source of this sequence is a man in his fifties or sixties with acute or convalescent COVID-19. The rearrangement uses TRBV19 and TRBJ2-7; 15 nucleotides agree with TRBD2. Material for sequencing was peripheral blood. CDR3 amino acids: CASSIGGLAGGIYEQYF. In nucleotides, the CDR3 is TGTGCCAGTAGTATAGGGGGACTAGCGGGAGGCATCTACGAGCAGTACTTC. Variable domain in full (rest from reference TRBV19 and TRBJ2-7): DGGITQSPKYLFRKEGQNVTLSCEQNLNHDAMYWYRQDPGQGLRLIYYSQIVNDFQKGDIAEGYSVSREKKESFPLTVTSAQKNPTAFYLCASSIGGLAGGIYEQYFGPGTRLTVT.